A selection of T cell receptor beta chains follows, all from one sample in a study of T-cell reconstitution after alpha-beta-depleted transplantation in children. TCRdb redid the calling of the PCR reads with MiXCR, one entry per CDR3 protein. The sample has 300,000 to 400,000 distinct CDR3 sequences, about 14% seen once; the top ten hold roughly 4.3%. Sequences were derived from PBMCs, sampled from the stem cell graft. These receptors all come from a human donor who donated a stem cell graft to a child with Fanconi anemia. CDR3s include the opening cysteine and the closing phenylalanine or tryptophan. Size tells how often a clone was seen (once, few, many) or the class of an expanded clone, and some rows leave it out.

TRBJ1-1	TRBV29-1	few	CSVAGATSEAFF
TRBJ2-5	TRBV7-9	many	CASSLLGNQETQYF
TRBJ1-1	TRBV28	few	CASSFLTRTGASLNTEAFF
TRBJ1-4	TRBV2	NA	CASSEVSQAEKLFF
TRBJ2-5	TRBV14	NA	CASSQDIGETQYF
TRBJ2-1	TRBV5-4	many	CASSLGGFPYNEQFF
TRBJ2-3	TRBV7-2	NA	CASSFNRGEDTQYF
TRBJ1-1	TRBV5-6	many	CASSLVPTGATEAFF
TRBJ2-3	TRBV29-1	few	CSAGQGVGDTQYF
TRBJ1-2	TRBV7-8	few	CASSLTQQGDGYTF
TRBJ2-2	TRBV7-2	few	CASSLLGGPLTGELFF
TRBJ1-5	TRBV30	few	CAWSPGLDQPQHF
TRBJ2-3	TRBV2	once	CASSDTHRGATQYF
TRBJ1-1	TRBV5-1	many	CASSLEGMNTEAFF
TRBJ1-2	TRBV5-1	NA	CASSLSLGDFYGYTF
TRBJ2-1	TRBV9	few	CASSPGSGGAFEQFF
TRBJ1-2	TRBV11-2	few	CASSPRTGGHGYTF
TRBJ1-2	TRBV4-3	few	CASSQDADSNLNYGYTF
TRBJ2-5	TRBV29-1	many	CSVEDSWNQETQYF
TRBJ1-4	TRBV5-5	many	CASSREGNWNEKLFF
TRBJ1-4	TRBV4-3	many	CASSQDRLSEKLFF
TRBJ1-2	TRBV4-3	many	CASSQGGFGGYTF
TRBJ1-5	TRBV25-1	few	CASSEFSGNQPQHF
TRBJ1-4	TRBV6-1	NA	CASSSFSSVVANEKLFF
TRBJ2-1	TRBV11-2	many	CASSLDRGQGQFF
TRBJ1-1	TRBV18	once	CASSPQEMNTEAFF
TRBJ2-7	TRBV7-9	few	CASSLDQGLGEQYF
TRBJ1-2	TRBV28	few	CASSPGPYGYTF
TRBJ2-1	TRBV19	NA	CASSTGTAARNEQFF
TRBJ1-1	TRBV7-8	few	CASSFNRDTEAFF
TRBJ1-1	TRBV9	NA	CAISPRHAPLQFTEAFF
TRBJ1-1	TRBV2	few	CASSGSGNAFF
TRBJ2-3	TRBV7-6	few	CASSTGGGDTQYF
TRBJ1-1	TRBV7-9	few	CASRPAGGWTEAFF
TRBJ1-2	TRBV7-2	NA	CASSHHDSRRTYGYTF